This T cell receptor (beta chain) was retrieved from a study of cytomegalovirus exposure and HLA in healthy donors. Findings of the study overall: Many donors carried some public TCRs, although rarity characterized most TCR sequences. According to a subsequent analysis, TCR clusters from the first cohort were inclined to appear together in the 120 validation repertoires. A few chains tied to CMV proved CMV antigen-specific in vitro. Cytomegalovirus status was reportedly diagnosed by the classifier with high sensitivity and specificity.

The repertoire was sequenced with immunoSEQ multiplex PCR; TCRdb's copy has only in-frame clones and lacks some. Of about 150,000 clones in the sample, roughly 89% were seen once. Comments on this clone: What it binds is unknown.

Per germline, CDR1 MNHEY and CDR2 SMNVEV (reference sequence). J gave up 6 bases and V 5 bases, and 7 bases lay outside the gene matches. The CDR3 has 14 residues. The TCR comes from a young man in good health and CMV-seropositive. The rearrangement uses TRBV27 and TRBJ2-1; 7 nucleotides align to TRBD1. Sequencing used PBMCs. CDR3 in DNA: TGTGCCAGCAGTCTCGACAGGGTAGGCAATGAGCAGTTCTTC. The encoded protein is CASSLDRVGNEQFF.